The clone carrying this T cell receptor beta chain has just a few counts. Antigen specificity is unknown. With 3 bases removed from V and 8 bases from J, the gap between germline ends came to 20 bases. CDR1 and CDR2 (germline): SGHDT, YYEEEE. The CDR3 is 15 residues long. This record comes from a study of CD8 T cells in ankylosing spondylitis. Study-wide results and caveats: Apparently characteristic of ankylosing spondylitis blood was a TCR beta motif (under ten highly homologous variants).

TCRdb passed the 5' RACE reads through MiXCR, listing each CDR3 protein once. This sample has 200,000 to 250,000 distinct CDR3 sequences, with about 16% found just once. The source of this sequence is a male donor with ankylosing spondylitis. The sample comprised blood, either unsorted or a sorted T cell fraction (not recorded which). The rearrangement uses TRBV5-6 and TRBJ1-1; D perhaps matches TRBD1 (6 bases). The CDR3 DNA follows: TGTGCCAGCAGCTGGAAGCTTATGGGGGGCTTGGAAGCTTTCTTT. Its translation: CASSWKLMGGLEAFF.